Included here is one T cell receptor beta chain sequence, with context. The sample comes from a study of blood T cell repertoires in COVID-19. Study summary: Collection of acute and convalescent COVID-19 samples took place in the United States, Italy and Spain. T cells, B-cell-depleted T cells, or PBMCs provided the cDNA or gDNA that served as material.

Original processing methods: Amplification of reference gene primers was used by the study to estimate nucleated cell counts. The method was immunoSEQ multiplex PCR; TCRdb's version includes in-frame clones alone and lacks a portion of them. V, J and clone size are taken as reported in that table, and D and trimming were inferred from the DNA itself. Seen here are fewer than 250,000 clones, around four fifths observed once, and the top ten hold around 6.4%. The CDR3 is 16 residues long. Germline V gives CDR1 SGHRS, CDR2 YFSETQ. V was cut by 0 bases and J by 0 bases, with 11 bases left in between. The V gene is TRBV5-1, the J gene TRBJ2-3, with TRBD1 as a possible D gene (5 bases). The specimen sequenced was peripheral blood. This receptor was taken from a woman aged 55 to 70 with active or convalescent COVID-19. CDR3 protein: CASSLDGAVSTDTQYF. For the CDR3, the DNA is TGCGCCAGCAGCTTGGATGGGGCGGTAAGCACAGATACGCAGTATTTT.